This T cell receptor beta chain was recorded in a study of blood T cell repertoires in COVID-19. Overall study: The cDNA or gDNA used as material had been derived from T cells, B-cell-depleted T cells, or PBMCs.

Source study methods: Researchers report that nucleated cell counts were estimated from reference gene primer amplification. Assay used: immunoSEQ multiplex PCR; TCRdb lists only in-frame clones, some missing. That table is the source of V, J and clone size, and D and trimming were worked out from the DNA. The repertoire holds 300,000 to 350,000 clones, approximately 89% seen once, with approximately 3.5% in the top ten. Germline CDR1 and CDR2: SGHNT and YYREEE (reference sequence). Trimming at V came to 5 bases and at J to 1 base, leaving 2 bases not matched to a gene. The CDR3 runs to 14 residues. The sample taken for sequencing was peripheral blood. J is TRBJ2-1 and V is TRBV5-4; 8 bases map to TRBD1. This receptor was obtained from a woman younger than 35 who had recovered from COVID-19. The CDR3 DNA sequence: TGTGCCAGCAGGAGACAGGGGTCCTACAATGAGCAGTTCTTC. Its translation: CASRRQGSYNEQFF.